The clone carrying this T cell receptor (beta chain) was detected a few times. What it binds is not known. Samples had at least 7 million PBMCs isolated from them. This specimen comes from a study of blood T cells in healthy people across ages. Points from the study as a whole: There was a strong correlation between TCR beta diversity and naive T cell percentage. Estimates drawn from one million T cells were deemed to understate diversity.

Germline CDR1 and CDR2: DFQATT and SNEGSKA (reference sequence). The CDR3 covers 11 residues. Trimming stripped 3 bases from V and 8 bases from J, with 8 bases between. Alongside a J-beta primer mix, a sample-barcoded 5' primer served in a second PCR lasting 7 to 11 cycles. Sequencing of every sample gave 3 million or more CDR3-containing paired-end reads. TCRdb redid the calling of the 5' RACE reads with MiXCR, one entry per CDR3 protein. The data show about 1.7 million distinct CDR3 sequences, about 28% seen once. V gene TRBV20-1 combines with J gene TRBJ2-1; no definite D call. This receptor was taken from a woman aged 30 to 39 in good health. Sequenced input: blood. The DNA of the CDR3 is TGCAGTGCTAGGCAGGACGATGAGCAGTTCTTC. Protein sequence: CSARQDDEQFF.